The sequence of this T cell receptor (beta chain) was determined in a study of cytomegalovirus exposure and HLA in healthy donors. Study-level points and caveats: Reportedly, TCR beta sequences accurately predicted HLA-A and HLA-B alleles in most subjects. Sequencing had likely introduced a cluster of highly shared sequence variants as an artifact. For most TCR beta V segments, an earlier analysis put the productive rate at about 87% or about 30% of the time.

V trimming: 5 bases; J trimming: 2 bases; junction bases outside the gene matches: 5. Germline V CDR1 and CDR2: KGHSH, LQKENI. CDR3 length equals 15 residues. Primers included in the PCR were 60 Vbeta and 13 Jbeta primers. Per the original methods: The count from a later analysis was about 80 million unique TCR beta chains, some 12 million of them shared. The repertoire was sequenced with immunoSEQ multiplex PCR; TCRdb's copy has only in-frame clones and lacks some. V and J calls and clone size are given by that table; D and trimming were obtained from the DNA. The profile shows some 160,000 clones, around 73% of them singletons. This clone was seen only once. What it binds is not known.

The receptor comes from a male donor in good health and CMV-seronegative. The sample was PBMCs. This rearrangement joins TRBV18 to TRBJ1-1, with 10 bases matching TRBD1. CDR3 in amino acids: CASSVRTGGNTEAFF. The CDR3 DNA reads TGTGCCAGCTCAGTCAGGACAGGGGGAAACACTGAAGCTTTCTTT.